This T cell receptor beta chain was identified in a study of T cell repertoires in aging, cancer and after chemotherapy. Whole-study context: Donors were grouped into six age bands spanning 30 or younger through 70 or older. Over several months to years, re-sampled healthy donor repertoires clearly shared clones.

Amplification of TCR beta used genomic DNA extracted from peripheral blood. TRB rearrangements spanning V, D and J were amplified using mixed TRB-A/B primers. One entry per CDR3 protein results from TCRdb running MiXCR on the multiplex PCR reads. The table records some 14,000 distinct CDR3 sequences, roughly 24% of them present only once. The CDR3 loop spans 16 amino acids. Trimming took off 4 bases at V and 0 bases at J, with 14 bases between the two ends. Per the germline V gene, CDR1 is KGHSH and CDR2 is LQKENI. General study results and limits: Compared with age-matched healthy donors, untreated hematological or solid cancer patients showed higher blood TCR clonality. Median generation probability rose over the chemotherapy interval in each cancer cohort, suggesting rebound thymic output.

In the case of this clonotype: Its antigen is unknown.

The gene calls are TRBV18 and TRBJ2-3; no clear D. This TCR came from a human donor in good health. Sequenced material: blood. CDR3 nucleotide sequence: TGTGCCAGCTCACTATTGAAGGTCGTTAGCACAGATACGCAGTATTTT. Its protein product is CASSLLKVVSTDTQYF.